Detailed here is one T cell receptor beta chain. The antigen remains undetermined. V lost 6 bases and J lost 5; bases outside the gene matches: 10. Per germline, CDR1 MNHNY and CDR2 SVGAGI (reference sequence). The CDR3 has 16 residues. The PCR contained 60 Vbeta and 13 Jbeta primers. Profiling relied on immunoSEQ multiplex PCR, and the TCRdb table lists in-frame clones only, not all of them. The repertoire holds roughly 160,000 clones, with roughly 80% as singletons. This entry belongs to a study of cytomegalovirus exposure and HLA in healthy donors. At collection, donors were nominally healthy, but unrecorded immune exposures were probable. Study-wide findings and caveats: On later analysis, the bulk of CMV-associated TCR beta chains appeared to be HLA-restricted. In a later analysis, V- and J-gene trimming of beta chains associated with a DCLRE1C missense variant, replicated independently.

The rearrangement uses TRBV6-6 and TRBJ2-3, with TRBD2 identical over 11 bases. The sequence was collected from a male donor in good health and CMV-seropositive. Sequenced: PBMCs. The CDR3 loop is CASSPVAGGPGDTQYF. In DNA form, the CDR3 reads TGTGCCAGCAGCCCCGTAGCGGGAGGGCCCGGAGATACGCAGTATTTT.